These T cell receptor beta chains were read from a single sample in a study of blood T cell repertoires in COVID-19. The protocol was immunoSEQ multiplex PCR, while the TCRdb copy is restricted to in-frame clones and leaves out a portion. The repertoire has nearly 65,000 clones, about 81% of them found once; the top ten carry 12%. The sequencing input was peripheral blood. The receptors stem from a human donor in a cohort sampled during active COVID-19. The CDR3 runs from the conserved cysteine through the conserved F or W. Each record gives: J gene, D gene, clone size, V gene, CDR3 protein, CDR3 DNA. The D gene is left open where the match is weak. Size values are once, few and many counts, or a class for expanded clones, and some rows have none.

J gene: TRBJ2-3; D gene: -; clone size: -; V gene: TRBV4-2; CDR3 protein: CASSQGRAGKTDTQYF; CDR3 DNA: TGTGCCAGCAGCCAAGGCAGGGCAGGAAAGACAGATACGCAGTATTTT
J gene: TRBJ2-7; D gene: TRBD2; clone size: -; V gene: TRBV15; CDR3 protein: CATSSFSAGGGYEQYF; CDR3 DNA: TGTGCCACCAGCAGTTTTTCTGCGGGGGGAGGCTACGAGCAGTACTTC
J gene: TRBJ1-2; D gene: TRBD1; clone size: -; V gene: TRBV7-3; CDR3 protein: CASSAYGQGEKGNYGYTF; CDR3 DNA: TGTGCCAGCAGCGCCTACGGACAGGGGGAAAAAGGCAACTATGGCTACACCTTC
J gene: TRBJ2-5; D gene: TRBD2; clone size: -; V gene: TRBV6-5; CDR3 protein: CASSYSGGETQYF; CDR3 DNA: TGTGCCAGCAGTTACAGCGGGGGGGAGACCCAGTACTTC
J gene: TRBJ2-7; D gene: -; clone size: -; V gene: TRBV7-2; CDR3 protein: CASSLRWRGYEQYF; CDR3 DNA: TGTGCCAGCAGCTTAAGGTGGAGGGGATACGAGCAGTACTTC
J gene: TRBJ2-7; D gene: TRBD1; clone size: -; V gene: TRBV4-3; CDR3 protein: CASSQDLYDRESEQYF; CDR3 DNA: TGCGCCAGCAGCCAAGATTTATACGACAGGGAATCCGAGCAGTACTTC
J gene: TRBJ1-2; D gene: -; clone size: -; V gene: TRBV2; CDR3 protein: CASSRGIGYTF; CDR3 DNA: TGTGCCAGCAGTCGAGGGATTGGCTACACCTTC
J gene: TRBJ2-1; D gene: -; clone size: once; V gene: TRBV7-8; CDR3 protein: CASSLAEGQFF; CDR3 DNA: TGTGCCAGCAGCTTAGCGGAGGGGCAGTTCTTC
J gene: TRBJ1-1; D gene: TRBD1; clone size: -; V gene: TRBV7-2; CDR3 protein: CASSLARGTGLNTEAFF; CDR3 DNA: TGTGCCAGCAGCTTAGCGCGAGGGACAGGGCTGAACACTGAAGCTTTCTTT
J gene: TRBJ2-6; D gene: -; clone size: -; V gene: TRBV5-1; CDR3 protein: CASSPSGYSGANVLTF; CDR3 DNA: TGCGCCAGCAGCCCCTCAGGCTACTCTGGGGCCAACGTCCTGACTTTC
J gene: TRBJ2-7; D gene: -; clone size: few; V gene: TRBV6-5; CDR3 protein: CASSSHGDYEQYF; CDR3 DNA: TGTGCCAGCAGTTCCCACGGGGACTACGAGCAGTACTTC
J gene: TRBJ1-1; D gene: -; clone size: -; V gene: TRBV30; CDR3 protein: CAWGTGTAIAFF; CDR3 DNA: TGTGCCTGGGGAACAGGAACCGCGATCGCTTTCTTT
J gene: TRBJ1-2; D gene: -; clone size: -; V gene: TRBV25-1; CDR3 protein: CASRAGYGYTF; CDR3 DNA: TGTGCCAGCAGGGCAGGGTATGGCTACACCTTC
J gene: TRBJ2-2; D gene: -; clone size: once; V gene: TRBV3-1/TRBV3-2; CDR3 protein: CASSHPRLGPGELFF; CDR3 DNA: TGTGCCAGCAGCCACCCCAGGCTCGGCCCCGGGGAGCTGTTTTTT
J gene: TRBJ1-2; D gene: -; clone size: once; V gene: TRBV5-4; CDR3 protein: CASSSLEGRTYGYTF; CDR3 DNA: TGTGCCAGCAGCTCGTTGGAGGGGCGAACCTATGGCTACACCTTC
J gene: TRBJ2-1; D gene: -; clone size: -; V gene: TRBV6-1; CDR3 protein: CASSAPPPGPRGNEQFF; CDR3 DNA: TGTGCCAGCAGTGCCCCTCCCCCGGGACCCAGGGGCAATGAGCAGTTCTTC